This T cell receptor (beta chain) came from a study of cytomegalovirus exposure and HLA in healthy donors. PCR was performed using 60 Vbeta and 13 Jbeta primers. TCRdb's table, derived via immunoSEQ multiplex PCR, lists solely in-frame clones and lacks some. The table has about 160,000 clones, 80% to 90% seen once; the top ten hold roughly 2%. With 1 base clipped from V and 3 bases from J, the junction kept 12 bases outside the gene matches. CDR3 size: 18 residues. CDR1 is LNHDA, CDR2 SQIVND, per germline (reference sequence). Sequences were obtained from PBMCs. This chain joins TRBV19 and TRBJ2-3; TRBD1 agrees at 8 bases. The TCR sequence derives from a woman aged 18-29 years in good health and CMV-seronegative. The DNA for the CDR3 is TGTGCCAGTAGTATAGTCGGGACAGGATTTGTTCTTACAGATACGCAGTATTTT. Residues: CASSIVGTGFVLTDTQYF.